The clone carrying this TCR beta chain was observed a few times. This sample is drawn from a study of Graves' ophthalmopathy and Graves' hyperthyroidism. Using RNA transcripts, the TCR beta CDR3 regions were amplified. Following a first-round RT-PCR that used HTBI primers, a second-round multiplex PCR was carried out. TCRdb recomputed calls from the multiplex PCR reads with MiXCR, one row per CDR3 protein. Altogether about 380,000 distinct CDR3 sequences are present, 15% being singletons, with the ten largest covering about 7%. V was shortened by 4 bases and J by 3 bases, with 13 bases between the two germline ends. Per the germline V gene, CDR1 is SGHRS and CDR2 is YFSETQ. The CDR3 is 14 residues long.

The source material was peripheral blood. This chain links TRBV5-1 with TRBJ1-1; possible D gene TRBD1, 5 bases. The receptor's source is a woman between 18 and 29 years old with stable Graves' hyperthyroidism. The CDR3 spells CASSHPDTYTEAFF. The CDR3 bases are TGCGCCAGCAGCCATCCGGACACCTACACTGAAGCTTTCTTT. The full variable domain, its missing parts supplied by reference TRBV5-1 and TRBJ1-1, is KAGVTQTPRYLIKTRGQQVTLSCSPISGHRSVSWYQQTPGQGLQFLFEYFSETQRNKGNFPGRFSGRQFSNSRSEMNVSTLELGDSALYLCASSHPDTYTEAFFGQGTRLTVV.